This T cell receptor (beta chain) was recovered during a study of blood T cell repertoires in COVID-19. In the study overall: COVID-19 samples collected from the United States, Italy and Spain covered acute and convalescent phases. In each case, the material was cDNA or gDNA derived from T cells, B-cell-depleted T cells, or PBMCs.

Followed over time, Seattle patients had been enrolled while infection was active. Original data processing: Reference gene primer amplification yielded estimated nucleated cell counts. This table comes from immunoSEQ multiplex PCR, and its TCRdb copy is limited to in-frame clones, with some not included. From that table come the V and J calls and clone size; the DNA was used to work out D and trimming. Of over 70,000 clones listed, about nine tenths are singletons. V shed 5 bases, J shed 5 bases, and the junction held 11 bases outside the gene matches. The CDR3 is made up of 15 amino acids. Looked up from germline, CDR1 is SGHTA and CDR2 is FQGNSA.

Sequencing input: peripheral blood. The rearrangement uses TRBV7-2 and TRBJ2-7, with 8 bases lining up with TRBD2. This TCR came from a man in his late teens or twenties with COVID-19, enrolled during active disease. CDR3 amino acids: CASSEGVSGINEQYF. In DNA form, the CDR3 reads TGTGCCAGCAGCGAAGGTGTTAGCGGGATTAACGAGCAGTACTTC.